The 18 T cell receptor beta chains presented below share a single source sample, sequenced in a study of blood T cell repertoires in COVID-19. This table comes from immunoSEQ multiplex PCR, and its TCRdb copy is limited to in-frame clones, with some not included. This table holds about 260,000 clones, roughly nine tenths found once. The sequenced sample was PBMCs or T cells enriched from blood (not recorded which). All receptors come from a woman between 18 and 29 years old who had recovered from COVID-19.

This clone has just a few counts. V is TRBV5-1 and J is TRBJ2-1, with D uncertain. V shed 3 bases and J shed 5 bases, with 12 bases lying between them. The CDR3 sequence is 14 residues long. Germline CDR1 is SGHRS and CDR2 is YFSETQ. CDR3 in amino acids: CASSSQTRDNEQFF. As DNA, the CDR3 is TGCGCCAGCAGCTCACAGACCCGAGACAATGAGCAGTTCTTC. Full variable domain (remainder filled in from reference TRBV5-1 and TRBJ2-1): KAGVTQTPRYLIKTRGQQVTLSCSPISGHRSVSWYQQTPGQGLQFLFEYFSETQRNKGNFPGRFSGRQFSNSRSEMNVSTLELGDSALYLCASSSQTRDNEQFFGPGTRLTVL.

The J gene is TRBJ2-5, the V gene TRBV2, with 10 bases that match TRBD2. CDR1 and CDR2 from the germline V gene are SNHLY and FYNNEI. This CDR3 has 17 residues. Trimming cost V 6 bases and J 2 bases; bases outside gene matches: 12. CDR3 nucleotides: TGTGCCAGCAGGGTACGGACCGGTAGCGGGGGGCAAGAGACCCAGTACTTC. Its translation is CASRVRTGSGGQETQYF.

This clone was detected once. The rearrangement links TRBV7-9 to TRBJ1-2; D gene ambiguous. Germline lookup yields CDR1 SEHNR and CDR2 FQNEAQ (reference sequence). The CDR3 extends over 13 amino acids. V lost 5 bases and J lost 6, with 13 bases in between. DNA of the CDR3: TGTGCCAGCAGCGGCGAGAACAGAGATGGCTACACCTTC. It yields the protein CASSGENRDGYTF.

The chain couples TRBV5-1 to TRBJ2-3; D is perhaps TRBD2 (7 bases). CDR3 size: 14 residues. Germline V gene lookup returns CDR1 SGHRS and CDR2 YFSETQ. With 0 bases removed from V and 5 bases from J, the gap between germline ends came to 10 bases. The CDR3, as DNA: TGCGCCAGCAGCTTGGACAGGGAGGGAGATACGCAGTATTTT. It specifies CASSLDREGDTQYF.

The CDR3, as DNA: TGTGCCAGTAGTACGAGACAGGGAACGGGGCAGTACTTC. It yields the protein CASSTRQGTGQYF. This chain links TRBV19 with TRBJ2-7; TRBD1 matches at 7 bases. This CDR3 has 13 amino acids. Germline V CDR1 and CDR2: LNHDA, SQIVND (reference sequence). V gave up 4 bases and J gave up 9 bases; unmatched junction bases: 9.

The gene calls are TRBV7-9 and TRBJ1-3, with a possible D match to TRBD1 (5 bases). In germline, CDR1 is SEHNR, CDR2 FQNEAQ (reference sequence). Trimming removed 3 bases from V and 1 base from J, with 16 bases in between. The CDR3 loop spans 17 amino acids. CDR3 loop: CASSLPMGLGSGNTIYF. CDR3 in DNA: TGTGCCAGCAGCTTGCCGATGGGACTGGGGTCTGGAAACACCATATATTTT.

This sequence joins TRBV19 and TRBJ1-2; the D is unclear. CDR1 is LNHDA, CDR2 SQIVND, per germline (reference sequence). The CDR3 has 13 amino acids. The V end lost 4 bases, the J end lost 6 bases, and 12 bases lay between the germline ends. CDR3 in amino acids: CASSTYLLDGYTF. Written as DNA, the CDR3 is TGTGCCAGTAGTACCTATCTTCTTGATGGCTACACCTTC.

This clone was seen more than once but under ten times. This sequence joins TRBV19 and TRBJ1-5, with 9 bases lining up with TRBD1. J lost 5 bases, V lost 2 bases, and 10 bases had no gene match. Germline V gene lookup returns CDR1 LNHDA and CDR2 SQIVND (reference sequence). This CDR3 contains 17 residues. The CDR3 region has the DNA TGTGCCAGTAGTATAACCCGGTCGACAGGGGGAGATCAGCCCCAGCATTTT. Its protein is CASSITRSTGGDQPQHF.

CDR3 region: CASSSHDRGGQPQHF. The CDR3 DNA reads as TGTGCCAGCAGCTCCCACGACAGGGGGGGTCAGCCCCAGCATTTT. The chain recombines TRBV21-1 with TRBJ1-5; TRBD1, the table's D call, lacks a check against the DNA. TRBV21-1 is marked as a pseudogene. This CDR3 is 15 amino acids long.

V and J are TRBV24-1 and TRBJ2-1; 11 bases agree with TRBD1. V trimming: 7 bases; J trimming: 3 bases; junction bases outside the gene matches: 4. The germline gives CDR1 KGHDR, CDR2 SFDVKD. This CDR3 has 15 residues. CDR3 sequence reads: CATSSGTGGYNEQFF. The CDR3 nucleotides are TGTGCCACCAGCTCCGGGACAGGGGGCTACAATGAGCAGTTCTTC.

V gene TRBV12-3 or TRBV12-4 combines with J gene TRBJ2-1; TRBD1 might be the D (6 bases). V was pared by 5 bases and J by 9 bases, with 14 bases between. The CDR3 consists of 13 residues. CDR3 DNA: TGTGCCAGCAGTACCACAGGGAGCGGTGAGCAGTTCTTC. Translating it yields CASSTTGSGEQFF.

This chain uses TRBV6-5 with TRBJ2-2, with D possibly TRBD1 on 6 matching bases. The ends were cut back, 11 bases at V and 4 bases at J, with 20 bases in the middle. The CDR3 spans 15 residues. Germline V gene data show CDR1 as MNHEY and CDR2 as SVGAGI. The CDR3 loop is CAAARQGQSTGELFF. The DNA for the CDR3 is TGTGCCGCGGCCAGACAAGGACAGAGCACCGGGGAGCTGTTTTTT.

The V gene is TRBV7-9, the J gene TRBJ2-1; possibly TRBD2 for D (5 bases). Germline V gene data show CDR1 as SEHNR and CDR2 as FQNEAQ (reference sequence). The CDR3 is 13 residues long. The germline V and J ends were trimmed by 5 bases and 7 bases, with 12 bases remaining between them. The CDR3 DNA reads as TGTGCCAGCAGCCGCTCCAGAGGGAATGAGCAGTTCTTC. Protein sequence: CASSRSRGNEQFF.

The chain couples TRBV3-1 (or the pseudogene TRBV3-2) to TRBJ2-1; tentative D call: TRBD2 (6 bases). Germline CDR1 reads LGHDT; CDR2 reads YNNKEL (reference sequence). V was shortened by 0 bases and J by 6 bases, with 15 bases between the two germline ends. The length of the CDR3 is 16 residues. The CDR3 spells CASSQEAGQVTNEQFF. In nucleotides, the CDR3 is TGTGCCAGCAGCCAAGAGGCGGGGCAGGTTACCAATGAGCAGTTCTTC.

The chain carries TRBV6-5 and TRBJ2-7; TRBD1 aligns across 9 bases. The CDR3 loop spans 12 amino acids. V lost 8 bases to trimming and J lost 4 bases; unmatched junction nucleotides: 3. CDR1 is MNHEY and CDR2 is SVGAGI in the germline V gene. The CDR3 reads CASAGQGYEQYF. The CDR3 nucleotides read TGTGCCAGCGCTGGACAGGGGTACGAGCAGTACTTC.

The chain combines TRBV19 with TRBJ1-2; D remains ambiguous. The germline V and J ends were trimmed by 4 bases and 2 bases, with 8 bases remaining between them. Germline V gene lookup returns CDR1 LNHDA and CDR2 SQIVND (reference sequence). This CDR3 is built from 13 residues. CDR3: CASSRTVNYGYTF. The DNA for the CDR3 is TGTGCCAGTAGTAGAACTGTAAACTATGGCTACACCTTC.

The chain combines TRBV6-5 with TRBJ1-6; D is ambiguous. The germline gives CDR1 MNHEY, CDR2 SVGAGI. Trimming shortened V by 10 bases and J by 7 bases, and 14 bases separated the two germline ends. The CDR3 spans 13 residues. The CDR3 here is CATSRDGNSPLHF. In nucleotides, the CDR3 is TGTGCCACCTCTCGGGATGGCAATTCACCCCTCCACTTT.

The rearrangement uses TRBV7-2 and TRBJ1-2; weak D call: TRBD1 (5 bases). The CDR3 consists of 15 residues. Trimming removed 5 bases from V and 2 bases from J, with 15 bases in between. Germline-derived CDR1 and CDR2 are SGHTA and FQGNSA. The CDR3 nucleotides read TGTGCCAGCAGCCCTTGGCAAGGGGCCAACTATGGCTACACCTTC. Translating it yields CASSPWQGANYGYTF. Based on the CDR3 plus reference TRBV7-2 and TRBJ1-2, the full variable domain is GAGVSQSPSNKVTEKGKDVELRCDPISGHTALYWYRQSLGQGLEFLIYFQGNSAPDKSGLPSDRFSAERTGGSVSTLTIQRTQQEDSAVYLCASSPWQGANYGYTFGSGTRLTVV.